The 28 T cell receptor beta chains below all came from one sample that was sequenced in a study of CD8+CD57+ T cells in acquired aplastic anemia. For sequencing, patients were chosen who had shown expansion of CD8+CD57+ cells by flow cytometry. The template for TCR beta VDJ and CDR3 sequence profiling was genomic DNA. TCRdb re-analysed the reads in MiXCR, keeping a single row per CDR3 protein. The table has over 250,000 distinct CDR3 sequences, under 65% seen once. The sequenced material came from sorted CD4+, CD8+, or CD8+CD57+ T cells (not recorded which) from PBMCs. The receptors were sampled from a human donor with aplastic anemia.

The rearrangement joins TRBV10-3 to TRBJ2-3; TRBD1 agrees at 7 bases. Germline CDR1 ENHRY, CDR2 SYGVKD. This CDR3 comprises 14 residues. After removal of 10 bases from V and 1 base from J, the junction contained 8 bases not matched to a gene. Here the CDR3 reads CATKGAFGTDTQYF. The CDR3 DNA reads TGTGCCACCAAGGGGGCGTTCGGCACAGATACGCAGTATTTT.

V usage is TRBV24-1 and J usage is TRBJ2-1; 11 bases align to TRBD2. The germline V gene encodes CDR1 KGHDR and CDR2 SFDVKD. V was clipped by 4 bases and J by 3 bases; unmatched bases: 7. This CDR3 comprises 17 residues. The CDR3 DNA reads TGTGCCACCAGTGACGCCGGGACTAGCGGCATCTACAATGAGCAGTTCTTC. Translated: CATSDAGTSGIYNEQFF.

This chain joins TRBV7-3 and TRBJ2-7, with D perhaps TRBD1 (5 bases). In germline, CDR1 is SGHTA, CDR2 FQGTGA. V gave up 6 bases and J gave up 7 bases, with 16 bases separating them. The CDR3 runs 13 residues. The CDR3 region has the DNA TGTGCCAGCAGGCAGGGCCCCTCGAGGGAGCAGTACTTC. This codes for CASRQGPSREQYF.

The chain carries TRBV10-3 and TRBJ2-1; TRBD2 matches 7 bases. The CDR3 covers 14 residues. Germline CDR1 ENHRY, CDR2 SYGVKD. The V gene end was trimmed by 8 bases and the J gene end by 5 bases; junction bases not matched to a gene: 9. The CDR3 loop reads CAIERSGADNEQFF. CDR3 nucleotides: TGTGCCATCGAGAGGAGCGGGGCCGACAATGAGCAGTTCTTC.

Regarding this clonotype: This may be a read error: a much more frequent sequence differs by one nucleotide. The chain joins TRBV5-1 to TRBJ1-2; D is ambiguous. This CDR3 comprises 15 residues. Germline V gives CDR1 SGHRS, CDR2 YFSETQ. Trimming removed 4 bases from V and 4 bases from J, with 17 bases in between. CDR3 DNA sequence: TGCGCCAGCAGCCCGTACGGGAGCACTTTCTATGGCTACACCTTC. This translates into CASSPYGSTFYGYTF.

This clonotype was detected many times. This chain links TRBV10-1 with TRBJ2-5; possibly TRBD1 for D (6 bases). Germline V gene lookup returns CDR1 WNHNN and CDR2 SYGVQD (reference sequence). The CDR3 totals 15 residues. Trimming left V 3 bases short and J 5 bases short, with 16 bases between. The DNA of the CDR3 is TGCGCCAGCAGTGATAGTTCCAGGGGCGGGGAGACCCAGTACTTC. Translated, it gives CASSDSSRGGETQYF.

In regard to this clonotype: A junction boundary mismatches the germline segment, possibly from a read error. This chain links TRBV6-8 with TRBJ2-1, with D maybe TRBD2 (5 bases). The CDR3 contains 14 residues. Germline-derived CDR1 and CDR2 are MNHGY and SAAAGT. The CDR3 sequence: CATSPRGSYNEQFF. The CDR3 DNA reads as TGTGCCACCAGTCCCCGGGGCTCCTACAATGAGCAGTTCTTC.

About this clonotype: The germline gene is not matched at one end of the junction; a read error may be the cause. The V and J genes are TRBV7-8 and TRBJ1-5; D is ambiguous. The CDR3 runs to 13 residues. From germline, CDR1 is SGHVS and CDR2 FQNEAQ. In DNA, the CDR3 is TGCGCCAGCAGCTTAGCGCAGAATCAGCCCCAGCATTTT. Translated, it gives CASSLAQNQPQHF.

This clonotype showed up just a few times. It may be a read error: a sequence one base away is much more abundant. The chain uses TRBV6-1 and TRBJ1-1; D gene uncertain. Looked up from germline, CDR1 is MNHNS and CDR2 is SASEGT. The CDR3 contains 14 residues. Deletions cut 4 bases from V and 2 bases from J, with 11 bases between. The CDR3 spells CASSAQAVNTEAFF. CDR3 coding DNA: TGTGCCAGCAGTGCCCAGGCGGTTAACACTGAAGCTTTCTTT.

The CDR3 is CASRSPRGTDTQYF. The CDR3 region has the DNA TGTGCCAGCAGGTCCCCGAGGGGCACAGATACGCAGTATTTT. The chain carries TRBV7-9 and TRBJ2-3; TRBD2 is a possible D gene (5 bases). Germline V lookup: CDR1 SEHNR, CDR2 FQNEAQ (reference sequence). V was shortened by 6 bases and J by 1 base, with 11 bases between the two germline ends. The CDR3 has 14 residues. Combining the CDR3 with reference TRBV7-9 and TRBJ2-3 gives the whole variable domain DTGVSQNPRHKITKRGQNVTFRCDPISEHNRLYWYRQTLGQGPEFLTYFQNEAQLEKSRLLSDRFSAERPKGSFSTLEIQRTEQGDSAMYLCASRSPRGTDTQYFGPGTRLTVL.

The rearrangement links TRBV9 to TRBJ2-1, with a tentative D call TRBD2 (6 bases). Germline V lookup: CDR1 SGDLS, CDR2 YYNGEE. The V end lost 1 base, the J end lost 8 bases, and 13 bases lay between the germline ends. The CDR3 loop spans 14 amino acids. The CDR3 spells CASSVLEGGDEQFF. The CDR3 DNA is TGTGCCAGCAGCGTACTCGAGGGCGGGGATGAGCAGTTCTTC.

This chain uses TRBV7-8 with TRBJ1-1; no reliable D call. The CDR3 is made up of 14 amino acids. The germline CDR1 and CDR2 sequences are SGHVS and FQNEAQ. The V and J ends lost 4 bases and 6 bases respectively, with 15 bases between them. The CDR3 nucleotides are TGTGCCAGCAGCTCGACAAAAGGGATTCCTGAAGCTTTCTTT. The encoded protein is CASSSTKGIPEAFF. Variable domain in full (rest from reference TRBV7-8 and TRBJ1-1): GAGVSQSPRYKVAKRGQDVALRCDPISGHVSLFWYQQALGQGPEFLTYFQNEAQLDKSGLPSDRFFAERPEGSVSTLKIQRTQQEDSAVYLCASSSTKGIPEAFFGQGTRLTVV.

The chain employs TRBV10-2 and TRBJ1-3; TRBD1 matches 7 bases. The CDR3 covers 14 residues. Germline CDR1 and CDR2: WSHSY and SAAADI. V lost 0 bases and J lost 5; bases outside the gene matches: 1. The CDR3 reads CASSESTGRNTIYF. CDR3 nucleotide sequence: TGCGCCAGCAGTGAGTCGACAGGGAGAAACACCATATATTTT.

This clonotype was recorded at least ten times. CDR3: CASSLGAGSWNEQFF. CDR3 DNA sequence: TGCGCCAGCAGCTTGGGAGCGGGCTCATGGAATGAGCAGTTCTTC. This chain links TRBV5-1 with TRBJ2-1; weak D call: TRBD2 (6 bases). Looked up from germline, CDR1 is SGHRS and CDR2 is YFSETQ. Trimming took off 0 bases at V and 7 bases at J, with 14 bases between the two ends. The CDR3 consists of 15 residues.

As for this clonotype: Because the CDR3's place on the DNA is in doubt, the DNA is left out and the CDR3 is given as listed by TCRdb. The chain couples TRBV9 to TRBJ1-1; the table gives TRBD1 as D, unverified against the DNA. With termini counted, the CDR3 has 19 amino acids. CDR1 is SGDLS, CDR2 YYNGEE, per germline. The CDR3 is CASSIYLCSGGGGVIEAFF.

This chain links TRBV2 with TRBJ1-3; 7 bases agree with TRBD1. This CDR3 has 16 residues. The ends lost 6 bases at V and 0 bases at J; junction bases unmatched: 8. Germline V lookup: CDR1 SNHLY, CDR2 FYNNEI. The chain's CDR3 is CASRSRDRVSGNTIYF. The CDR3 DNA reads TGTGCCAGCAGGTCTAGGGACAGAGTCTCTGGAAACACCATATATTTT.

This chain's CDR3 is CATAGLAGTDTQYF. CDR3 sequence (DNA): TGTGCCACCGCGGGTTTAGCGGGCACAGATACGCAGTATTTT. The chain carries TRBV24-1 and TRBJ2-3; a weak D match, TRBD2 (6 bases). Germline loops: CDR1 KGHDR, CDR2 SFDVKD. V was pared by 9 bases and J by 1 base, with 13 bases between. This CDR3 is 14 amino acids long.

This clonotype has a count of ten or more. The rearrangement joins TRBV19 to TRBJ2-1, with TRBD2 matching over 10 bases. CDR1 and CDR2 (germline): LNHDA, SQIVND (reference sequence). With 2 bases clipped from V and 3 bases from J, the junction kept 7 bases outside the gene matches. The CDR3 is 17 amino acids. CDR3 loop: CASSIWSGRAYYNEQFF. The CDR3 bases are TGTGCCAGTAGTATATGGAGCGGGAGGGCTTACTACAATGAGCAGTTCTTC. Drawing the rest from reference TRBV19 and TRBJ2-1, the complete variable domain is DGGITQSPKYLFRKEGQNVTLSCEQNLNHDAMYWYRQDPGQGLRLIYYSQIVNDFQKGDIAEGYSVSREKKESFPLTVTSAQKNPTAFYLCASSIWSGRAYYNEQFFGPGTRLTVL.

The chain carries TRBV6-6 and TRBJ2-1; perhaps D is TRBD1 or TRBD2 (7 bases each). V was cut by 6 bases and J by 5 bases, with 14 bases left in between. Germline-derived CDR1 and CDR2 are MNHNY and SVGAGI (reference sequence). This CDR3 contains 14 residues. CDR3: CASSQGGPHNEQFF. The CDR3 nucleotides are TGTGCCAGCAGCCAGGGGGGGCCCCACAATGAGCAGTTCTTC.

Points on this clonotype: It may be a read error: a sequence one base away is much more abundant. The V and J genes are TRBV5-8 and TRBJ2-1; 7 bases map to TRBD2. The germline CDR1 and CDR2 sequences are SGHTS and YDEGEE. CDR3 size: 15 residues. The ends lost 4 bases at V and 12 bases at J; junction bases unmatched: 16. The CDR3 region has the DNA TGTGCCAGCAGCCAAGATTCGTCGCGGGAGTACGCGCAGTTCTTC. Its protein product is CASSQDSSREYAQFF.

The chain employs TRBV20-1 and TRBJ2-5; D is ambiguous. There are 13 residues in the CDR3. CDR1 and CDR2 (germline): DFQATT, SNEGSKA (reference sequence). V gave up 1 base and J gave up 5 bases, with 11 bases separating them. CDR3 sequence: CSARVPNEETQYF. Written as DNA, the CDR3 is TGCAGTGCTAGAGTACCAAACGAGGAGACCCAGTACTTC.

At least ten counts were recorded for this clonotype. V usage is TRBV27 and J usage is TRBJ2-2; D might be TRBD1 (6 bases). Germline CDR1 is MNHEY and CDR2 is SMNVEV (reference sequence). Trimming took off 3 bases at V and 6 bases at J, with 14 bases between the two ends. The CDR3 runs to 15 residues. The CDR3 spells CASSLGQSRPGELFF. DNA of the CDR3: TGTGCCAGCAGTTTGGGACAAAGCCGGCCCGGGGAGCTGTTTTTT.

Many counts were recorded for this clonotype. The rearrangement joins TRBV7-9 to TRBJ2-7; 7 nucleotides agree with TRBD2. Germline CDR1 and CDR2: SEHNR and FQNEAQ (reference sequence). After removal of 5 bases from V and 2 bases from J, the junction contained 9 bases not matched to a gene. CDR3 length equals 15 residues. CDR3 amino acids: CASSVPERGTYEQYF. CDR3 bases: TGTGCCAGCAGCGTCCCGGAGCGGGGTACCTACGAGCAGTACTTC.

In its sample, this clonotype was seen once. The chain links TRBV7-6 to TRBJ1-1; 10 positions agree with TRBD1. CDR3 length: 17 residues. V was pared by 5 bases and J by 0 bases, with 9 bases of the junction left unmatched. The germline V gene has CDR1 SGHVS and CDR2 FNYEAQ. The chain's CDR3 is CASSLGTGVRMNTEAFF. The CDR3 nucleotides read TGTGCCAGCAGCCTAGGGACAGGGGTAAGGATGAACACTGAAGCTTTCTTT.

There are many counts of this clonotype. The V call is TRBV5-1, the J call TRBJ1-1, with D possibly TRBD1 on 6 matching bases. The CDR3 is 15 amino acids. The V end lost 4 bases, the J end lost 4 bases, and 17 bases lay between the germline ends. Looked up from germline, CDR1 is SGHRS and CDR2 is YFSETQ. The CDR3 sequence is CASSPTGILGTEAFF. CDR3 sequence (DNA): TGCGCCAGCAGCCCGACAGGAATTCTGGGCACTGAAGCTTTCTTT. The full variable domain, in which reference TRBV5-1 and TRBJ1-1 provide the parts outside the CDR3, is KAGVTQTPRYLIKTRGQQVTLSCSPISGHRSVSWYQQTPGQGLQFLFEYFSETQRNKGNFPGRFSGRQFSNSRSEMNVSTLELGDSALYLCASSPTGILGTEAFFGQGTRLTVV.

This clonotype was counted many times. The CDR3 coding sequence is TGTGCCAGCAGTAACGACAGGGGAGACTACAATGAGCAGTTCTTC. Residues: CASSNDRGDYNEQFF. The rearrangement uses TRBV2 and TRBJ2-1, with TRBD1 identical over 8 bases. With 5 bases clipped from V and 3 bases from J, the junction kept 6 bases outside the gene matches. In germline, CDR1 is SNHLY, CDR2 FYNNEI. The CDR3 has 15 residues.

This clonotype was found many times. V is TRBV5-1 and J is TRBJ1-1; TRBD1 might be the D (5 bases). This CDR3 has 14 residues. The ends were cut back, 6 bases at V and 2 bases at J, with 14 bases in the middle. CDR1 is SGHRS and CDR2 is YFSETQ in the germline V gene. CDR3 bases: TGCGCCAGCACTTCCGGGGGGGTAAACACTGAAGCTTTCTTT. Translated: CASTSGGVNTEAFF. Complete variable domain (other parts from reference TRBV5-1 and TRBJ1-1): KAGVTQTPRYLIKTRGQQVTLSCSPISGHRSVSWYQQTPGQGLQFLFEYFSETQRNKGNFPGRFSGRQFSNSRSEMNVSTLELGDSALYLCASTSGGVNTEAFFGQGTRLTVV.

This clonotype was seen repeatedly, ten times or more. The chain links TRBV20-1 to TRBJ2-2; D ambiguous. The CDR3 loop spans 17 amino acids. The germline V gene has CDR1 DFQATT and CDR2 SNEGSKA (reference sequence). Deletions cut 0 bases from V and 2 bases from J, with 16 bases between. The CDR3 reads CSARDLTTSTNTGELFF. The CDR3 coding sequence is TGCAGTGCTAGAGATCTAACGACGTCGACTAACACCGGGGAGCTGTTTTTT.